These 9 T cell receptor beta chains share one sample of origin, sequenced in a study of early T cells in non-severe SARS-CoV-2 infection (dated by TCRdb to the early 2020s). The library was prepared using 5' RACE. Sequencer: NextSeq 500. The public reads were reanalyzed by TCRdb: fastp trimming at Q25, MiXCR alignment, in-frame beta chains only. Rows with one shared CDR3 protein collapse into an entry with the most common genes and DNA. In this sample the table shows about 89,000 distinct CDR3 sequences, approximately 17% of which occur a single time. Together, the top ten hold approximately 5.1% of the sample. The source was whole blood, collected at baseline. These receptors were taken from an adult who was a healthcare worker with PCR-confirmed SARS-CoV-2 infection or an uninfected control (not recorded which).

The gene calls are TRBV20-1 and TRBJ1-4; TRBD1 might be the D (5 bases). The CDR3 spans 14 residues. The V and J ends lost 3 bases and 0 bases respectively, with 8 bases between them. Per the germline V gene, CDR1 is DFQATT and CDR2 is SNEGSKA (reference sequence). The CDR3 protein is CSASGAATNEKLFF. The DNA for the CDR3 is TGCAGTGCTAGCGGGGCTGCAACTAATGAAAAACTGTTTTTT.

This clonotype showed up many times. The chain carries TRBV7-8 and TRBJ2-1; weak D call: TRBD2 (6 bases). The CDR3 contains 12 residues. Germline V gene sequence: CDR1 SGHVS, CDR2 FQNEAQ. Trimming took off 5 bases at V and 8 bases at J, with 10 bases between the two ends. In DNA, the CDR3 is TGTGCCAGCAGCATTAGCGGAGATGAGCAGTTCTTC. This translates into CASSISGDEQFF.

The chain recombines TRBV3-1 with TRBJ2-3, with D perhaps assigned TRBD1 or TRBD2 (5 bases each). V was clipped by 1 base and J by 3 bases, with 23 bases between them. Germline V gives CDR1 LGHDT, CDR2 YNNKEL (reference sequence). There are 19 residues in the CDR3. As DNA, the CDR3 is TGTGCCAGCAGCCAAGCAGACTTAAGGGGAGCTGGTGGAACAGATACGCAGTATTTT. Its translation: CASSQADLRGAGGTDTQYF.

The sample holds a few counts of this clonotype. DNA for the CDR3: TGTGCCAGCTCCCGAGGGAGGGATAGAGATACGCAGTATTTT. Protein sequence: CASSRGRDRDTQYF. The chain recombines TRBV28 with TRBJ2-3; 7 bases line up with TRBD2. Germline-derived CDR1 and CDR2 are MDHEN and SYDVKM. The CDR3 totals 14 residues. V trimming: 8 bases; J trimming: 5 bases; junction bases outside the gene matches: 10.

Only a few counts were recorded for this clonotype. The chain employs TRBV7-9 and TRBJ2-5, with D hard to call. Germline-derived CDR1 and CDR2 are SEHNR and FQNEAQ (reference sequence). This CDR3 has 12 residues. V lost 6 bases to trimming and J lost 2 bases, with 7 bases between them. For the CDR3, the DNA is TGTGCCAGCAGTGCCGTACAAGAGACCCAGTACTTC. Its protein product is CASSAVQETQYF.

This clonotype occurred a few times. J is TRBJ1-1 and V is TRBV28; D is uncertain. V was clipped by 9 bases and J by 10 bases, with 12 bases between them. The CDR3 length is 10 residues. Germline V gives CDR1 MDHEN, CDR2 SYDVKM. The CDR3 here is CASVATVAFF. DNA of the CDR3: TGTGCCAGTGTGGCAACCGTAGCTTTCTTT.

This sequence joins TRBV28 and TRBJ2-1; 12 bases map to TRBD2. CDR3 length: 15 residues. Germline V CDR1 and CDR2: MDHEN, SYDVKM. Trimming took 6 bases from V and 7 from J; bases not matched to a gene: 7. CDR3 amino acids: CASSYGLAGRNEQFF. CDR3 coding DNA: TGTGCCAGCAGCTACGGACTAGCGGGAAGAAATGAGCAGTTCTTC.

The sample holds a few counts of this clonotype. This chain's CDR3 is CASSPGTSTYYSYNEQFF. As DNA, the CDR3 is TGTGCCAGCAGCCCCGGGACTAGTACATACTACTCCTACAATGAGCAGTTCTTC. The chain combines TRBV9 with TRBJ2-1, with 8 bases lining up with TRBD2. There are 18 residues in the CDR3. Germline loops: CDR1 SGDLS, CDR2 YYNGEE. J lost 0 bases, V lost 4 bases, and 12 bases had no gene match.

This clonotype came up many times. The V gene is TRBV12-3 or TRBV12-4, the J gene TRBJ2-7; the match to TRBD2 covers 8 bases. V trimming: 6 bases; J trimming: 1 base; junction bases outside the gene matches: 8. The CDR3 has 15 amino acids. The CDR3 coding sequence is TGTGCCAGCAGGACAACTAGCGGACTATCCTACGAGCAGTACTTC. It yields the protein CASRTTSGLSYEQYF.